This T cell receptor (beta chain) was sequenced in a study of CD8 T cells in Susac syndrome (dated by TCRdb to between 2017 and 2020). For the study in its entirety: Among the Susac syndrome patients who were sequenced, clinically active disease was present in six and clinical remission was observed in under ten. At blood withdrawal, Susac syndrome patients were either therapy-naive, taking corticosteroids (in some cases with IVIg as well), or taking IVIg alone. The study used repertoire sequencing to test whether antigen drove CD8+ T cell activation and differentiation in Susac syndrome.

RNA was extracted with the RNeasy kit and roughly 0.5 to 1 ug was reverse transcribed using random hexamers. The immunoSEQ multiplex PCR assay, covering 54 Vbeta and 13 Jbeta segments, was used to amplify TCR beta CDR3 regions. Bias from PCR amplification was corrected by using a synthetic template baseline for primer optimization and for computational correction. On the authors' methods: Reads were assigned to V, D and J genes according to IMGT and analyzed in immunoSEQ Analyzer, with only productive sequences retained. Clonality was computed as one minus Shannon entropy normalized by log2 of the number of productive unique sequences. Public and private clones were assessed among the 100 most prevalent clones of each patient and control. Susac-specific clones were defined as absent from healthy and MS cohorts, over a thousand published viral clones and other ImmuneACCESS disease sequences. The raw public reads went through TCRdb reprocessing: fastp at Q25, MiXCR clone calling, in-frame beta chains kept. Rows are unified per CDR3 protein, each entry keeping the most common DNA and genes. TCRdb, not the authors, supplied the V and J calls. For this sample there are 95,000 to 150,000 distinct CDR3 sequences; 96% appear just once. 0.11% to 0.15% of the sample belongs to the ten largest clones.

CDR1 and CDR2 are read off the germline V gene as SQVTM and ANQGSEA. V is pared back by 8 bases and J by 0 bases, with 9 bases lying between the germline termini. Including the terminal cysteine and phenylalanine, the CDR3 comprises 12 residues. CDR3 DNA only is kept here, 36 bases in frame from base 1. The paper's findings and limits, for the study overall: No clonal expansion was detected in the CD4+ T cell repertoire of Susac syndrome patients. The TCR sequencing and HLA analysis was acknowledged to have included a relatively small number of individuals.

In its sample, this clonotype was seen once. Its binding antigen is unknown. No base quality information exists; no much larger clone differs at one position. A read on its own is weak evidence. Peripheral blood CD8+ and CD4+ T cells from healthy donors, Susac syndrome patients and multiple sclerosis patients were profiled by high-throughput TCR beta sequencing. Susac syndrome patients met recently defined diagnostic criteria for definite or probable disease. Bulk CD8+ and CD4+ T cells were purified by magnetic negative isolation, whereas CD8+ TEMRA cells were enriched by FACS. Blood was collected in EDTA tubes and processed within 24 hours, with PBMCs isolated through density gradient centrifugation. PBMCs intended for TCR sequencing were frozen in liquid nitrogen and were later thawed in a 37 degrees C water bath. Purity of sorted or isolated CD4+, CD8+ and CD8+ TEMRA cells was at least 90%.

This sequence uses TRBV29-1 and TRBJ2-3, with the D segment identity uncertain. The sequence derives from a human donor with Susac syndrome. Specimen: CD4+ T cells from PBMCs. The CDR3 has the sequence CSTSPSTDTQYF. The DNA sequence follows: TGCAGCACCTCCCCCAGCACAGATACGCAGTATTTT.